The clone carrying this TCR beta chain was seen more than once but under ten times. Per germline, CDR1 MNHEY and CDR2 SMNVEV (reference sequence). CDR3 size: 13 residues. The V end lost 2 bases, the J end lost 4 bases, and 8 bases lay between the germline ends. The data were taken from a study of cytomegalovirus exposure and HLA in healthy donors. The donors were part of the validation cohort of 95 to 150 subjects. That cohort was separate from the first cohort, which comprised 700 or so subjects. TCRdb keeps only in-frame clones here, not all; method: immunoSEQ multiplex PCR. Among a few hundred thousand clones listed, roughly 85% were seen once.

This TCR was recovered from a woman younger than 30 in good health and CMV-seronegative. The material sequenced was PBMCs. This chain uses TRBV27 with TRBJ1-2; D ambiguous. The CDR3 loop is CASSLTGLYGYTF. Here the CDR3 DNA reads TGTGCCAGCAGTTTAACCGGTCTCTATGGCTACACCTTC.